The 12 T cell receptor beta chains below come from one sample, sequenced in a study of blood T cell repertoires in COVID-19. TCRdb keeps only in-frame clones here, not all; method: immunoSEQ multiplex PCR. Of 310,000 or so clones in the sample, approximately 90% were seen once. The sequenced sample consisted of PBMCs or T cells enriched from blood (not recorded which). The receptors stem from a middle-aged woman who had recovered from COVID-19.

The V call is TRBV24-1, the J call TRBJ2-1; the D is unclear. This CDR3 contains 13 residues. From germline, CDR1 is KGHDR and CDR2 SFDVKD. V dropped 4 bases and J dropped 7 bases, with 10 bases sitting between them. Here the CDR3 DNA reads TGTGCCACCAGTGAAGAGGTGCCAAATGAGCAGTTCTTC. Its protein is CATSEEVPNEQFF.

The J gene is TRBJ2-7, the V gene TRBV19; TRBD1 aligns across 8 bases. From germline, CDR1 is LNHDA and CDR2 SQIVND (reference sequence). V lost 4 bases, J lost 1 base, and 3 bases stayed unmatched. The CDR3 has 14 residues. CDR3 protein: CASSTGTGSYEQYF. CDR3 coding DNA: TGTGCCAGTAGTACCGGGACAGGATCCTACGAGCAGTACTTC.

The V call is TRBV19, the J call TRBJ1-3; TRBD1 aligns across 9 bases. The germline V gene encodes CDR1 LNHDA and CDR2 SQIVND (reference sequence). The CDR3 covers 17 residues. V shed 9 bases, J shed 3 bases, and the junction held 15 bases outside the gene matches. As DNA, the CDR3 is TGTGCCAGGGGATATCGGACAGGGGAACAAGGTGGAAACACCATATATTTT. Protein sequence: CARGYRTGEQGGNTIYF.

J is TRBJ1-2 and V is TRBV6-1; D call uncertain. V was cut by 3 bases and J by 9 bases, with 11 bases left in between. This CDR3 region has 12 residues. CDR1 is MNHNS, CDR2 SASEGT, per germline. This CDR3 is CASSEVQARYTF. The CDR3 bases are TGTGCCAGCAGTGAGGTCCAGGCGCGCTACACCTTC.

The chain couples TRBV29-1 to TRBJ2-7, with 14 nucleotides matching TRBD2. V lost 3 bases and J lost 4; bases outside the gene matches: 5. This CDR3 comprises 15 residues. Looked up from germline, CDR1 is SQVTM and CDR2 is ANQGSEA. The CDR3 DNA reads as TGCAGCGTTGAGGGGACTAGCGGGAGCAAATACGAGCAGTACTTC. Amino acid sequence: CSVEGTSGSKYEQYF.

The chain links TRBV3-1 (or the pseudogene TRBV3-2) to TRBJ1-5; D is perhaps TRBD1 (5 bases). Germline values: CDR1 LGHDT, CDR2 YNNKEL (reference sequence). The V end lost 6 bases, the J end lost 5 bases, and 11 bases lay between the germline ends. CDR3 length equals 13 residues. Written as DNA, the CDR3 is TGTGCCAGCAGTCCCGACAGAGATCAGCCCCAGCATTTT. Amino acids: CASSPDRDQPQHF.

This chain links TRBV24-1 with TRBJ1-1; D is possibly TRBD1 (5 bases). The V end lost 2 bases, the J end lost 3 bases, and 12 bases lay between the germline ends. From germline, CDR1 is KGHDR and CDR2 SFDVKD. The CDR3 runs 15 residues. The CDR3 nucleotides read TGTGCCACCAGTGATTCCGCTCGGGGGGACACTGAAGCTTTCTTT. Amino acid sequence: CATSDSARGDTEAFF.

The CDR3 region is CASSARTGDFYEQYF. The DNA of the CDR3 is TGTGCCAGCAGCGCCCGGACAGGAGACTTCTACGAGCAGTACTTC. This chain uses TRBV13 with TRBJ2-7; 7 bases match TRBD1. CDR1 is PRHDT, CDR2 FYEKMQ, per germline (reference sequence). This CDR3 has 15 residues. Trimming removed 5 bases from V and 3 bases from J; junction bases left unmatched: 10.

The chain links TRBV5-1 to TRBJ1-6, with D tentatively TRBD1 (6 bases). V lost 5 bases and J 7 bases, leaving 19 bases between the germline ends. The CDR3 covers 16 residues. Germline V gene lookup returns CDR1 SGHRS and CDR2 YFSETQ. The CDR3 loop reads CASRDDRLRGNSPLHF. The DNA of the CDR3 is TGCGCCAGCAGGGACGACAGGCTACGGGGCAATTCACCCCTCCACTTT.

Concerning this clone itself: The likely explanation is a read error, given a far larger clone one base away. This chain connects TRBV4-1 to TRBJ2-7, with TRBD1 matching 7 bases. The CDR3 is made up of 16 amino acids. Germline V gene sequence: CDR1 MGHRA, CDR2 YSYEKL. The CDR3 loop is CASCQLGTDNSYEQYF. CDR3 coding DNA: TGCGCCAGCTGCCAACTCGGGACAGATAACTCCTACGAGCAGTACTTC.

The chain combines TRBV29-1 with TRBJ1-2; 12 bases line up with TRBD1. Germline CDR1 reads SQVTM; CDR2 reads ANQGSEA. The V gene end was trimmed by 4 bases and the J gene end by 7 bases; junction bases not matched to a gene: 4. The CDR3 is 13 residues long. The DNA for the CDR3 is TGCAGCGTTGCGGGACAGGGGGCGCTTGGCTACACCTTC. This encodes CSVAGQGALGYTF.

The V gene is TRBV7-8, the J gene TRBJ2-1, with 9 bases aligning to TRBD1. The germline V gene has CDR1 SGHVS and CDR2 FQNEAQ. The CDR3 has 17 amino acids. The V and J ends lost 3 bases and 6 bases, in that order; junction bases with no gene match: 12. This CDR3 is CASSFNIAGTGSNEQFF. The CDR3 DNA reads TGTGCCAGCAGCTTCAATATAGCCGGGACAGGGAGCAATGAGCAGTTCTTC.